This entry lists 9 T cell receptor beta chains sequenced from one sample in a study of blood T cells in healthy people across ages. Primed by a sample-barcoded 5' primer and a J-beta primer mix, a second PCR proceeded for 7 to 11 cycles. A single record per CDR3 protein comes from TCRdb applying MiXCR to the 5' RACE reads. This sample yields about 400,000 distinct CDR3 sequences, of which about 49% are seen a single time; under 65% belongs to the top ten. Material: blood. These receptors were obtained from a man aged 55 to 70 in good health.

The chain is built from TRBV6-5 and TRBJ2-5; D may be TRBD1 (7 bases). CDR3 length equals 15 residues. Trimming stripped 3 bases from V and 5 bases from J, with 16 bases between. Germline V lookup: CDR1 MNHEY, CDR2 SVGAGI. The CDR3 DNA sequence: TGTGCCAGCAGTTATGGGCCAGGGGGAGGCGAGACCCAGTACTTC. It translates to CASSYGPGGGETQYF.

This chain connects TRBV12-3 or TRBV12-4 to TRBJ2-1; 12 nucleotides match TRBD1. V lost 5 bases and J lost 15; bases outside the gene matches: 17. The CDR3 loop spans 16 amino acids. CDR3 nucleotides: TGTGCCAGCAGTCCCGGGACAGGGGGCGGATTTGGTTTGTGGTTCTTC. Protein sequence: CASSPGTGGGFGLWFF.

The chain uses TRBV20-1 and TRBJ2-7; TRBD2 is a possible D gene (7 bases). The CDR3 runs 15 residues. Germline V gene sequence: CDR1 DFQATT, CDR2 SNEGSKA (reference sequence). The ends were cut back, 5 bases at V and 0 bases at J, with 17 bases in the middle. For the CDR3, the DNA is TGCAGTGCTGTCAGCCGGGGGGCCAACTCCTACGAGCAGTACTTC. It codes for CSAVSRGANSYEQYF.

The rearrangement links TRBV14 to TRBJ2-3; D remains unclear. This CDR3 contains 14 residues. V was trimmed by 2 bases and J by 2 bases, leaving 8 bases between them. Germline V lookup: CDR1 SGHDN, CDR2 FVKESK. CDR3 nucleotides: TGTGCCAGCAGCCAAAGGCAGTCCACAGATACGCAGTATTTT. This codes for CASSQRQSTDTQYF.

The rearrangement links TRBV24-1 to TRBJ2-4, with D perhaps given as TRBD1 or TRBD2 (7 bases each). CDR1 is KGHDR, CDR2 SFDVKD, per germline. The CDR3 length is 16 residues. Trimming took off 4 bases at V and 3 bases at J, with 15 bases between the two ends. The CDR3 sequence is CATSDPRGGDKNIQYF. As DNA, the CDR3 is TGTGCCACCAGTGACCCCAGGGGGGGCGACAAAAACATTCAGTACTTC.

J is TRBJ2-5 and V is TRBV29-1, with 10 bases identical to TRBD1. This CDR3 region has 12 residues. Germline V gives CDR1 SQVTM, CDR2 ANQGSEA. Trimming took 4 bases from V and 6 from J; bases not matched to a gene: 2. The DNA for the CDR3 is TGCAGCGTTGGGGGACAGGGGAAGACCCAGTACTTC. Translation gives CSVGGQGKTQYF.

There are a few counts of this clonotype. This rearrangement joins TRBV11-2 to TRBJ2-3; maybe TRBD2 (6 bases). Trimming shortened V by 4 bases and J by 3 bases, and 17 bases separated the two germline ends. CDR3 length: 16 residues. Per germline, CDR1 SGHAT and CDR2 FQNNGV. The CDR3 reads CASSSVGGRSTDTQYF. The CDR3 DNA follows: TGTGCCAGCAGCTCAGTTGGGGGGAGGAGTACAGATACGCAGTATTTT.

This clonotype has just a few counts. V and J are TRBV10-3 and TRBJ2-3, with 11 bases matching TRBD1. The CDR3 runs 13 residues. Trimming cost V 4 bases and J 6 bases; bases outside gene matches: 0. The germline CDR1 and CDR2 sequences are ENHRY and SYGVKD. The CDR3 DNA is TGTGCCATCAGTGGGACAGGGGGCGATACGCAGTATTTT. Protein: CAISGTGGDTQYF.

This clonotype occurred a few times. The CDR3 spells CASSLALTRRDGYTF. Here the CDR3 DNA reads TGTGCCAGCAGCTTAGCCCTGACAAGAAGGGATGGCTACACCTTC. V usage is TRBV7-2 and J usage is TRBJ1-2, with D unclear. V was trimmed by 0 bases and J by 6 bases, leaving 14 bases between them. Germline-derived CDR1 and CDR2 are SGHTA and FQGNSA. CDR3 size: 15 residues. The full variable domain, completed using reference TRBV7-2 and TRBJ1-2, is GAGVSQSPSNKVTEKGKDVELRCDPISGHTALYWYRQSLGQGLEFLIYFQGNSAPDKSGLPSDRFSAERTGGSVSTLTIQRTQQEDSAVYLCASSLALTRRDGYTFGSGTRLTVV.